This T cell receptor (beta chain) was retrieved from a study of blood T cell repertoires in COVID-19. In the original workflow: Reference gene primer amplification gave estimated nucleated cell counts. Clones were read by immunoSEQ multiplex PCR, and TCRdb kept only the in-frame ones, dropping some. V, J and clone size are those of that table, while D and trimming were read from the DNA. Counted here are 400,000 to 500,000 clones, roughly 88% occurring once; the ten biggest clones make up approximately 1.5%. From germline, CDR1 is SEHNR and CDR2 FQNEAQ (reference sequence). CDR3 length: 13 residues. V was cut by 6 bases and J by 2 bases, with 10 bases left in between. Participants were placed into cohorts based on the clinical history they reported.

The sequenced sample consisted of PBMCs or T cells enriched from blood (not recorded which). The receptor comes from a woman under 30 who had been exposed to COVID-19. This chain connects TRBV7-9 to TRBJ2-5; a possible D gene is TRBD1 (6 bases). CDR3 region: CASSLGGQETQYF. The CDR3 DNA sequence: TGTGCCAGCAGTCTAGGGGGTCAAGAGACCCAGTACTTC.